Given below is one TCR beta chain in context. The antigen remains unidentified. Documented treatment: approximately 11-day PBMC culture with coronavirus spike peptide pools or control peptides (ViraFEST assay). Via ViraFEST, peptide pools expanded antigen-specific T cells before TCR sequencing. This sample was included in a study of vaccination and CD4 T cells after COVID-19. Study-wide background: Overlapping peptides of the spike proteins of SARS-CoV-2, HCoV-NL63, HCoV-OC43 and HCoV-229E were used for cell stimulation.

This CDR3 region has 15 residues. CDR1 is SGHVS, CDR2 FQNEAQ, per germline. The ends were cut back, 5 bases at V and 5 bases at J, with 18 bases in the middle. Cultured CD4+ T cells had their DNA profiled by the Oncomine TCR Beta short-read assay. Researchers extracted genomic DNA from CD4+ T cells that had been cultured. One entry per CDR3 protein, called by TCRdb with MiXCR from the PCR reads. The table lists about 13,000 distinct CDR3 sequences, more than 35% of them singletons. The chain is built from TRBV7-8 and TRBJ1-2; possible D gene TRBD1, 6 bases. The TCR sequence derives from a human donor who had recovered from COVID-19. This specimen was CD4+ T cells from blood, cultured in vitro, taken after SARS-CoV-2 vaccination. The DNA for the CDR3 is TGTGCCAGCAGCGCAATGGCAGGGGCGGAATATGGCTACACCTTC. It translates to CASSAMAGAEYGYTF.